This T cell receptor (beta chain) emerged from a study of siplizumab effects on memory and regulatory T cells. Broader study findings: There appeared to be greater diversity in naive T cells than in memory cells, and naive T cells seemed major contributors to the alloresponse.

Profiling relied on immunoSEQ multiplex PCR, and the TCRdb table lists in-frame clones only, not all of them. Here the sample spans about 50,000 clones, 93% being singletons. The J segment lost 2 bases and the V segment lost 2 bases, leaving 1 base of the junction unmatched. In germline, CDR1 is MNHEY, CDR2 SMNVEV (reference sequence). This CDR3 comprises 14 residues. This clone was counted once. The antigen remains undetermined. The material sequenced was CD8+ T cells sorted from blood. The clonotype originates from a human donor in good health. The J gene is TRBJ2-7, the V gene TRBV27; TRBD2 agrees at 9 bases. CDR3 loop: CASSLGTSPYEQYF. As DNA, the CDR3 is TGTGCCAGCAGTTTAGGGACTAGCCCCTACGAGCAGTACTTC.